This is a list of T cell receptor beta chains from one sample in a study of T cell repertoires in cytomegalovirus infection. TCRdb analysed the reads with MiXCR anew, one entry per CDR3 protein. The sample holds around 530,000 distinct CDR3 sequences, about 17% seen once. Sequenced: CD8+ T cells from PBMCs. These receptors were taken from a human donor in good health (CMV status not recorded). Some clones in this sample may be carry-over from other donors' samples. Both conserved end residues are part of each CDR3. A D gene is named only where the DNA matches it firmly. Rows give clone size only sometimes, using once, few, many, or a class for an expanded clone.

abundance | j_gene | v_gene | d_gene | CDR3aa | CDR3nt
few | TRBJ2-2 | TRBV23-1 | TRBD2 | CASTQSSSGGPYTGELFF | TGCGCCAGCACCCAATCTTCTAGCGGGGGGCCTTACACCGGGGAGCTGTTTTTT
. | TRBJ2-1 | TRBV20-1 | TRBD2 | CSARDLIAGDTYNEQFF | TGCAGTGCTAGAGATCTGATAGCGGGAGACACCTACAATGAGCAGTTCTTC
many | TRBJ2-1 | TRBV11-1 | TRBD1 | CASREWGQGSNEQFF | TGTGCCAGCCGGGAGTGGGGACAGGGATCCAATGAGCAGTTCTTC
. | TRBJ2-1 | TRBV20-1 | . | CSARVSGHEQFF | TGCAGTGCTAGGGTGTCGGGGCATGAGCAGTTCTTC
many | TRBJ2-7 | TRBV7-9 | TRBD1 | CASSSNRTGNYYEQYF | TGTGCCAGCAGCTCCAATAGGACAGGGAATTACTACGAGCAGTACTTC
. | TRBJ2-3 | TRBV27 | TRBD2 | CASSLTSGESTDTQYF | TGTGCCAGCAGTCTGACTAGCGGGGAAAGCACAGATACGCAGTATTTT
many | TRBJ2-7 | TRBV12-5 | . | CASGQGQRNEQYF | TGTGCTAGTGGTCAGGGACAACGTAACGAGCAGTACTTC
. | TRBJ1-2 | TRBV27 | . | CASSPREVDVYTF | TGTGCCAGCAGCCCCCGGGAGGTCGATGTCTACACCTTC
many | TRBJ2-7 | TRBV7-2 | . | CASSQLGEQYF | TGTGCCAGCAGCCAACTGGGCGAGCAGTACTTC
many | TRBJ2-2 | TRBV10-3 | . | CAISEGNGELFF | TGTGCCATCAGTGAAGGAAACGGGGAGCTGTTTTTT
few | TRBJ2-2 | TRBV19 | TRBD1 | CASSIWTGDPGELFF | TGTGCCAGTAGTATTTGGACAGGGGACCCCGGGGAGCTGTTTTTT
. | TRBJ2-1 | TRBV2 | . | CASRDTRDEQFF | TGTGCCAGCAGAGACACTAGGGATGAGCAGTTCTTC
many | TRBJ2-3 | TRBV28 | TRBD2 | CASSSLKREGPPDTQYF | TGTGCCAGCAGTTCCCTAAAGCGGGAGGGACCGCCAGATACGCAGTATTTT
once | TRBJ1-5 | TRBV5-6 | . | CASSFRTANQPQHF | TGTGCCAGCAGCTTCAGGACAGCCAATCAGCCCCAGCATTTT
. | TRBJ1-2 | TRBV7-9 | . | CASSRLYGYTF | TGTGCCAGCAGCCGACTCTATGGCTACACCTTC
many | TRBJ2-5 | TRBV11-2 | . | CASSLEYRQEETQYF | TGTGCCAGCAGCTTAGAGTATCGGCAGGAAGAGACCCAGTACTTC